One and the same sample provided the 20 T cell receptor beta chains below, sequenced in a study of PD-1 blockade in classical Hodgkin lymphoma. The table came from immunoSEQ multiplex PCR; TCRdb's copy has only in-frame clones and leaves some out. The repertoire holds 90,000 to 130,000 clones, with about 89% as singletons. Relapse after autologous stem cell transplantation occurred in every patient, and brentuximab vedotin exposure varied. Sample: peripheral blood mononuclear cells (PBMCs), taken before the second cycle of nivolumab. These receptors all come from a human donor with classical Hodgkin lymphoma.

The J gene is TRBJ2-2, the V gene TRBV28; 7 bases fit TRBD1. J gave up 7 bases and V 2 bases, and 4 bases lay outside the gene matches. The CDR3 is 14 residues long. Germline CDR1 and CDR2: MDHEN and SYDVKM. The CDR3 loop reads CASSLDRAHGELFF. The CDR3 coding sequence is TGTGCCAGCAGTTTAGACAGGGCCCACGGGGAGCTGTTTTTT.

The rearrangement links TRBV7-9 to TRBJ2-3, with TRBD1 matching 10 bases. The CDR3 runs 17 residues. Unmatched junction bases numbered 10, after V lost 5 bases and J lost 2 bases. Germline V CDR1 and CDR2: SEHNR, FQNEAQ (reference sequence). CDR3 protein: CASSPNPGQGYTDTQYF. The CDR3 region has the DNA TGTGCCAGCAGCCCTAATCCGGGACAGGGGTACACAGATACGCAGTATTTT.

V usage is TRBV5-3 and J usage is TRBJ2-7, with D perhaps TRBD1 (5 bases). TRBV5-3 is an ORF for which the function is uncertain. The germline V and J ends were trimmed by 1 base and 2 bases, with 19 bases remaining between them. This CDR3 has 17 residues. DNA for the CDR3: TGTGCCAGAAGCTTGACTACTCGGACACCAGGGACCTACGAGCAGTACTTC. It is translated as CARSLTTRTPGTYEQYF.

This chain uses TRBV5-1 with TRBJ2-1; 7 nucleotides match TRBD1. CDR3 length: 15 amino acids. Germline V gene data show CDR1 as SGHRS and CDR2 as YFSETQ. Germline trimming cut 4 bases from V and 2 bases from J; bases unmatched to any gene: 6. The CDR3 nucleotides read TGCGCCAGCAGCCCACACAGGGGCCCCTACAATGAGCAGTTCTTC. Translating gives CASSPHRGPYNEQFF.

V usage is TRBV5-4 and J usage is TRBJ1-1, with 9 nucleotides matching TRBD1. Trimming cost V 3 bases and J 4 bases; bases outside gene matches: 4. CDR3 length equals 14 residues. Germline V gives CDR1 SGHNT, CDR2 YYREEE (reference sequence). The CDR3 DNA sequence: TGTGCCAGCAGCTCGGGACAGGGCGCCACTGAAGCTTTCTTT. Translating gives CASSSGQGATEAFF.

Written as DNA, the CDR3 is TGTGCCAGCATAGGACTGGGCGTGTACGAGCAGTACTTC. Protein: CASIGLGVYEQYF. The rearrangement uses TRBV6-1 and TRBJ2-7, with D maybe TRBD2 (5 bases). Between the trimmed V and J ends, which lost 7 bases and 4 bases, there was a span of 14 bases. The CDR3 runs to 13 residues. Germline CDR1 reads MNHNS; CDR2 reads SASEGT.

CDR3 protein: CASNRNPGYTF. The CDR3 DNA reads TGTGCCAGCAATAGGAATCCTGGCTACACCTTC. The gene calls are TRBV6-1 and TRBJ1-2; D is unresolved. The germline V gene encodes CDR1 MNHNS and CDR2 SASEGT. This CDR3 has 11 residues. V lost 7 bases and J lost 7, with 10 bases in between.

In its sample, this clone was seen once. The sample has other DNA sequences that encode this CDR3 too. The chain combines TRBV5-1 with TRBJ1-4; 9 bases line up with TRBD1. This CDR3 comprises 13 residues. After removal of 0 bases from V and 13 bases from J, the junction contained 4 bases not matched to a gene. Germline V gives CDR1 SGHRS, CDR2 YFSETQ. Here the CDR3 reads CASSLDRGRVLFF. The DNA of the CDR3 is TGCGCCAGCAGCTTGGACAGGGGGCGCGTACTGTTTTTT.

This chain links TRBV6-6 with TRBJ2-3; TRBD2 might be the D (5 bases). Deletions cut 8 bases from V and 6 bases from J, with 9 bases between. Germline V gives CDR1 MNHNY, CDR2 SVGAGI (reference sequence). The CDR3 has 11 amino acids. The CDR3 region has the DNA TGTGCCAGCTGCTGGACTGATACGCAGTATTTT. Translating gives CASCWTDTQYF.

V gene TRBV4-1 combines with J gene TRBJ1-1, with 7 bases that match TRBD1. CDR3 length equals 14 residues. J lost 6 bases, V lost 0 bases, and 4 bases had no gene match. The germline CDR1 and CDR2 sequences are MGHRA and YSYEKL. The CDR3 loop reads CASSQDLGGAEAFF. The CDR3 coding sequence is TGCGCCAGCAGCCAAGATTTAGGGGGCGCTGAAGCTTTCTTT.

Regarding this clone: One end of the junction fails to match germline, which may point to a read error. The rearrangement links TRBV29-1 to TRBJ1-2; the D gene is possibly TRBD1 (6 bases). The CDR3 length is 12 residues. Looked up from germline, CDR1 is SQVTM and CDR2 is ANQGSEA. CDR3 amino acids: CSAPFQTGTSLF. CDR3 DNA: TGCAGCGCCCCCTTCCAGACAGGCACAAGCCTCTTC. Complete variable domain (other parts from reference TRBV29-1 and TRBJ1-2): SAVISQKPSRDICQRGTSLTIQCQVDSQVTMMFWYRQQPGQSLTLIATANQGSEATYESGFVIDKFPISRPNLTFSTLTVSNMSPEDSSIYLCSAPFQTGTSLFGSGTRLTVV.

The rearrangement joins TRBV27 to TRBJ1-6, with 9 bases lining up with TRBD1. V shed 5 bases and J 14 bases; nucleotides not matched to a gene: 13. This CDR3 is 15 amino acids long. CDR1 and CDR2 from the germline V gene are MNHEY and SMNVEV (reference sequence). The CDR3 here is CASSPSGQGLGTLHF. CDR3 bases: TGTGCCAGCAGTCCCTCGGGACAGGGTCTTGGCACCCTCCACTTT.

This chain links TRBV19 with TRBJ1-2, with 9 bases lining up with TRBD1. Trimming removed 10 bases from V and 4 bases from J; junction bases left unmatched: 10. The V gene's germline CDR1 is LNHDA and CDR2 SQIVND (reference sequence). The CDR3 extends over 14 amino acids. CDR3 DNA sequence: TGTGCCACCTCAAGACAGGGGGTTATCTATGGCTACACCTTC. Protein: CATSRQGVIYGYTF. Together with reference TRBV19 and TRBJ1-2, the CDR3 gives the full variable domain: DGGITQSPKYLFRKEGQNVTLSCEQNLNHDAMYWYRQDPGQGLRLIYYSQIVNDFQKGDIAEGYSVSREKKESFPLTVTSAQKNPTAFYLCATSRQGVIYGYTFGSGTRLTVV.

The chain carries TRBV5-1 and TRBJ2-3; tentative D call: TRBD2 (6 bases). V was trimmed by 0 bases and J by 4 bases, leaving 12 bases between them. The germline gives CDR1 SGHRS, CDR2 YFSETQ. The CDR3 runs 15 residues. CDR3: CASSLGQGLADTQYF. CDR3 nucleotides: TGCGCCAGCAGCTTGGGGCAGGGACTTGCAGATACGCAGTATTTT.

The V call is TRBV19, the J call TRBJ1-5; 7 nucleotides agree with TRBD1. Germline loops: CDR1 LNHDA, CDR2 SQIVND (reference sequence). Unmatched junction bases numbered 11, after V lost 3 bases and J lost 9 bases. The CDR3 runs to 15 residues. CDR3 coding DNA: TGTGCCAGTAGTATTAAATCAGGGGGGAAATGGCCCCAGCATTTT. Its translation: CASSIKSGGKWPQHF.

The chain combines TRBV7-2 with TRBJ1-2; 7 positions match TRBD1. The germline gives CDR1 SGHTA, CDR2 FQGNSA. This CDR3 spans 15 amino acids. Trimming cost V 2 bases and J 3 bases; bases outside gene matches: 6. CDR3 region: CASSLRTGADYGYTF. Here the CDR3 DNA reads TGTGCCAGCAGCTTAAGAACAGGGGCAGACTATGGCTACACCTTC.

The rearrangement joins TRBV19 to TRBJ1-5; tentatively, D is TRBD1 (6 bases). The CDR3 loop spans 13 amino acids. Germline V gives CDR1 LNHDA, CDR2 SQIVND (reference sequence). V was clipped by 5 bases and J by 15 bases, with 20 bases between them. The CDR3 DNA sequence: TGTGCCAGTAGTCTGGGACAAAAACCTCGGATGCATTTT. Translated, it gives CASSLGQKPRMHF.

The chain links TRBV29-1 to TRBJ2-7, with 10 bases aligning to TRBD1. The V gene's germline CDR1 is SQVTM and CDR2 ANQGSEA. V was clipped by 3 bases and J by 5 bases; unmatched bases: 10. This CDR3 has 15 residues. The CDR3 reads CSVDSPLGQGNEQYF. The CDR3 DNA reads TGCAGCGTTGACTCCCCCCTGGGACAGGGGAACGAGCAGTACTTC.

The V gene is TRBV18, the J gene TRBJ1-1, with unresolved D. V lost 7 bases and J 3 bases, leaving 18 bases between the germline ends. This CDR3 has 15 residues. Germline values: CDR1 KGHSH, CDR2 LQKENI. The CDR3 here is CASLTSAGLHTEAFF. Here the CDR3 DNA reads TGTGCCAGCTTAACCAGCGCGGGCTTGCACACTGAAGCTTTCTTT.

This rearrangement joins TRBV6-1 to TRBJ1-1; 8 positions match TRBD1. Trimming cost V 6 bases and J 6 bases; bases outside gene matches: 3. The CDR3 totals 12 residues. Germline CDR1 MNHNS, CDR2 SASEGT. The CDR3: CASRLGQAEAFF. The CDR3 nucleotides read TGTGCCAGCAGGCTGGGACAGGCTGAAGCTTTCTTT.